Listed below are T cell receptor beta chains from one sample, sequenced in a study of CD8+ T cells in alopecia areata. Some clones are missing from TCRdb's copy, which holds only in-frame ones; the method was immunoSEQ multiplex PCR. The sample consists of roughly 100,000 clones, 44% of them appearing once. The sequencing used CD8+ T cells sorted from blood, collected at week 24, from a patient treated with tofacitinib. The source of these receptors is a human donor with alopecia areata. Each CDR3 is given with its conserved first and last residue. The D gene is left open where the match is weak. Some rows mark clone size as missing; the rest say once, few, many or name a class of expanded clone.

TGTGCCAGCAGCCAAGACTACGGCCGCGGTCAGGCGGACTACGAGCAGTACTTC	CASSQDYGRGQADYEQYF	TRBV4-2	NA	TRBJ2-7	few
TGTGCCAGCAGCTCGGGACAGCTTACGCAGTATTTT	CASSSGQLTQYF	TRBV14	TRBD1	TRBJ2-3	few
TGTGCCAGCAGTGACAGGGTTGCCGGGGAGCTGTTTTTT	CASSDRVAGELFF	TRBV6-4	NA	TRBJ2-2	NA
TGCGCCAGCAGCCCACACTCTGGAAACACCATATATTTT	CASSPHSGNTIYF	TRBV4-3	NA	TRBJ1-3	NA
TGTGCCAGCAGTGACTCTGGATGGGCCTACGAGCAGTACTTC	CASSDSGWAYEQYF	TRBV25-1	NA	TRBJ2-7	few
TGTGCCAGCTCTCCCGGAGGCGGGGAGCTGTTTTTT	CASSPGGGELFF	TRBV18	NA	TRBJ2-2	NA
TGTGCCAGCAGCTTGGCAGGTGACTCCTACGAGCAGTACTTC	CASSLAGDSYEQYF	TRBV11-1	NA	TRBJ2-7	NA
TGTGCCCTGGAGGGGAACTATGGCTACACCTTC	CALEGNYGYTF	TRBV30	NA	TRBJ1-2	few
TGTGCCAGCAGTTTATTGCTCCCTAGCGGGGGGGGAAATGAGCAGTTCTTC	CASSLLLPSGGGNEQFF	TRBV27	TRBD2	TRBJ2-1	few
TGCGCCAGCAGCCAAGATGCAGGACAAGGGGAGACCCAGTACTTC	CASSQDAGQGETQYF	TRBV4-1	NA	TRBJ2-5	once
TGTGCCAGCAGCCCCACCCTTTATCCGCAAAACACAGATACGCAGTATTTT	CASSPTLYPQNTDTQYF	TRBV7-8	NA	TRBJ2-3	NA
TGTGCCAGCAGTTTAAATTCGGGTCAGCTCATCTACGAGCAGTACTTC	CASSLNSGQLIYEQYF	TRBV27	NA	TRBJ2-7	NA
TGTGCCAGCAGTGTATTTCTAGCGGGAAACACCGGGGAGCTGTTTTTT	CASSVFLAGNTGELFF	TRBV2	TRBD2	TRBJ2-2	NA
TGCGCCAGCAAAACCGGACTAGCGGGAGCAGATACGCAGTATTTT	CASKTGLAGADTQYF	TRBV4-3	TRBD2	TRBJ2-3	NA
TGTGCCTGGAGTGTAAGAGCGGGACGACCCAATGAGCAGTTCTTC	CAWSVRAGRPNEQFF	TRBV30	TRBD2	TRBJ2-1	NA
TGTGCCAGCAACGACAGATACAATGAGCAGTTCTTC	CASNDRYNEQFF	TRBV25-1	NA	TRBJ2-1	NA
TGTGCCAGCCTGGTAGCGGGAAGGACCTACGAGCAGTACTTC	CASLVAGRTYEQYF	TRBV5-6	TRBD2	TRBJ2-7	few
TGTGCCAGTATGGAAGGGGCGGATACGCAGTATTTT	CASMEGADTQYF	TRBV19	NA	TRBJ2-3	once
TGTGCCAGCAGCTTCCTCGGGACAGGGGTCGAGCAGTACTTC	CASSFLGTGVEQYF	TRBV5-6	TRBD1	TRBJ2-7	once
TGTGCCTGGAGTACCCGGGACGGTGCGAGAGGTCTCTACGAGCAGTACTTC	CAWSTRDGARGLYEQYF	TRBV30	NA	TRBJ2-7	NA
TGTGCCAGCAGCGTAGAGACCCAGTACTTC	CASSVETQYF	TRBV5-4	NA	TRBJ2-5	few
TGTGCCAGCAGCGCGATGACAGGGGGTCTCGACGAGCAGTACTTC	CASSAMTGGLDEQYF	TRBV9	TRBD1	TRBJ2-7	NA
TGTGCCAGCAGTTACTCAGGGGGGGAAGTCCACGAGCAGTACTTC	CASSYSGGEVHEQYF	TRBV6-5	NA	TRBJ2-7	NA
TGCAGCGTCCATGGACTAGGCGATGAGCAGTTCTTC	CSVHGLGDEQFF	TRBV29-1	TRBD2	TRBJ2-1	NA
TGTGCCAGCAGCGAGGGAGGGGGACAGGGGGCACAACAGCCCCAGCATTTT	CASSEGGGQGAQQPQHF	TRBV9	TRBD1	TRBJ1-5	once
TGCAGCGTTGTGGCCCGGGACACCTCCTACGAGCAGTACTTC	CSVVARDTSYEQYF	TRBV29-1	NA	TRBJ2-7	NA
TGCGCCAGCAGCCAAGTCTTCCGGGAGTCCAATGAGCAGTTCTTC	CASSQVFRESNEQFF	TRBV4-3	NA	TRBJ2-1	few
TGTGCCAGCAGTCGGACTAGCGGATCCTACGAGCAGTACTTC	CASSRTSGSYEQYF	TRBV7-9	TRBD2	TRBJ2-7	NA
TGCAGCGGTCGAGGGCGTTACGAGCAGTACTTC	CSGRGRYEQYF	TRBV29-1	NA	TRBJ2-7	NA
TGTGCCAGCAGCTTCTTCGAGAGGGGCAATCAGCCCCAGCATTTT	CASSFFERGNQPQHF	TRBV5-6	NA	TRBJ1-5	NA
TGTGCCAGCAGGGGGCCTGGGGCCAACGTCCTGACTTTC	CASRGPGANVLTF	TRBV6-8	NA	TRBJ2-6	NA
TGTGCCAGCATAGACCTAAAGGGAGGGGAGCTGTTTTTT	CASIDLKGGELFF	TRBV6-6	NA	TRBJ2-2	few
TGTGCCAGCAGCTTACCACAGGGTCATCACGAGCAGTACTTC	CASSLPQGHHEQYF	TRBV7-9	NA	TRBJ2-7	few
TGTGCCAGCAGCGCAACAGGGGGCATGTCGAGGGAGCAGTACTTC	CASSATGGMSREQYF	TRBV14	TRBD1	TRBJ2-7	medium-sized
TGTGCCTGGAGTCCCGGGACTAGCGGGAGGTACTACAATGAGCAGTTCTTC	CAWSPGTSGRYYNEQFF	TRBV30	TRBD2	TRBJ2-1	few
TGTGCCTGCAGGGACGGGTACGAGCAGTACTTC	CACRDGYEQYF	TRBV30	NA	TRBJ2-7	NA
TGTGCCTGGAGTCCAGGGAGCTCCTACGAGCAGTACTTC	CAWSPGSSYEQYF	TRBV30	NA	TRBJ2-7	NA
TGTGCCAGCAGCCCCCGGCCCCAGGCGGGAGGATACAATGAGCAGTTCTTC	CASSPRPQAGGYNEQFF	TRBV9	TRBD2	TRBJ2-1	NA
TGCGCCAGCAGCCATCACAATGGCGAGCAGTACTTC	CASSHHNGEQYF	TRBV4-1	NA	TRBJ2-7	NA
TGCAGCGTTGAAATCGAAAGCTCCTACGAGCAGTACTTC	CSVEIESSYEQYF	TRBV29-1	NA	TRBJ2-7	few
TGCGCCAGCAGCCAAGAGCCCCAGGGACAGGGAGGCGGCTACACCTTC	CASSQEPQGQGGGYTF	TRBV4-3	TRBD1	TRBJ1-2	NA
TGTGCCAGCAGCCAAGGGACAGGGGACTATGGCTACACCTTC	CASSQGTGDYGYTF	TRBV7-9	TRBD1	TRBJ1-2	few
TGTGCCAGCAGCTTAGCGCTCGGGACAGGAGGCAACGGCTACACCTTC	CASSLALGTGGNGYTF	TRBV7-9	TRBD1	TRBJ1-2	NA